A single TCR beta chain is shown here with its context. This clonotype was seen ten or more times. Its antigen target is currently unknown. Base qualities were left out, and no much larger clone turns up one base away. Stable Graves' hyperthyroidism was defined as no progression to ophthalmopathy during 18 months of follow-up. Hyperthyroidism patients were aged 18 to 65 years and newly diagnosed, with disease duration of less than 2 months. Exclusion was applied to patients with uncontrolled infections, other autoimmune diseases, pregnancy or lactation. Diagnoses relied on clinical symptoms, serum thyroxine and TRAb, thyroid ultrasound and orbital computed tomography. PBMCs were separated from 10 ml of fresh peripheral blood using Ficoll-Paque density gradient centrifugation. Trizol reagent was used to extract total RNA, and RNA quality was then checked on an Agilent 2100 Bioanalyzer. The data are from a study of T cells in Graves' hyperthyroidism and ophthalmopathy (dated by TCRdb to the late 2010s). Study-level background: Peripheral blood was collected at initial diagnosis, before any treatment. To identify TCR V-J signatures that set the groups apart, the researchers used a discovery cohort of 95 to 100 patients, made up of 43 with Graves' ophthalmopathy and some 55 with stable Graves' hyperthyroidism. Prospective prediction of ophthalmopathy was tested in an independent validation cohort of 18 hyperthyroidism patients and some 17 patients who later progressed to ophthalmopathy. The 95 to 100 discovery patients were randomly divided into training and test sets at a 7:3 ratio. In about six Graves' hyperthyroidism patients, the study also compared T-cell repertoires from thyroid tissue with T-cell repertoires from blood. After sampling, hyperthyroidism patients received methimazole starting at 30 mg daily, and ophthalmopathy patients received high-dose intravenous methylprednisolone. The paper describes TCR Vbeta CDR3 sequencing of 135 peripheral blood samples, made up of 43 ophthalmopathy patients, around 78 hyperthyroidism patients and roughly 17 progressor patients.

Overall study outcomes, separate from this receptor: In validation, progression to ophthalmopathy was predicted by the model with nearly 71% sensitivity and around 76% specificity, a median of about 6 months before onset. A model built on a 13 V-J signature distinguished ophthalmopathy from stable hyperthyroidism, reaching 87.88% sensitivity and approximately 81% specificity in cross-validation and 80%/75% in testing. Sample size was not statistically predetermined, and blinding of investigators to group allocation was not performed. Most expanded thyroid clonotypes (frequency above 0.001) were also found in blood, which suggests that blood repertoires may mirror thyroid immune responses.

The TCR beta CDR3 regions were amplified from RNA transcripts. The TCR CDR3 was subjected to a first round of RT-PCR using the HTBI primer set and the Qiagen OneStep RT-PCR kit. The libraries were constructed in a second round of multiplex PCR and then size-selected and purified. Paired-end sequencing of the libraries was performed with 100 bp reads on an Illumina HiSeq2000. As for the authors' bioinformatics: SOAPnuke was used to process the raw data, with reads discarded if the reads contained adapters or uncalled bases, had a mean Phred below 15, or lacked an exact constant-primer or identifier match. High-quality paired reads were merged using COPE v1.2.5, and each unique nucleotide sequence was defined as a clonotype. Clonotypes were aligned to IMGT TRBV, TRBD and TRBJ reference segments using MiTCR v1.1. Only V-J combinations with frequency above 0.0001, covering roughly 99% of repertoires, were analysed. A TCS score was defined as the ratio of F50 (clonal expansion) to E x V (chaos), with BLOSUM62-based TCRdist applied between CDR3 peptides within each V-J. Welch's t-statistics and random forest reduced around 520 V-J features to 13, which were used in a naive Bayes classifier (R e1071). Using fastp trimming at Q25 and MiXCR clonotype assembly, TCRdb reanalyzed the public sequencing data and kept in-frame beta chains. Entries are consolidated by CDR3 protein sequence, retaining the most common genes and DNA. TCRdb's processing, not the authors', yielded these V and J calls. For this sample there are around 420,000 distinct CDR3 sequences; roughly an eighth appear just once. Together, the top ten hold about 5% of the sample.

The TCR was taken from a woman younger than 30 with Graves' hyperthyroidism. Material for sequencing was blood.

The encoded CDR3 is CASTLAWGYAGANVLTF. The DNA reads TGTGCCAGCACTCTAGCGTGGGGGTATGCTGGGGCCAACGTCCTGACTTTC. The chain links TRBV12-3 or TRBV12-4 with TRBJ2-6, and TRBD2 may be the D gene, going by 6 matching bases. Including the terminal cysteine and phenylalanine, the CDR3 comprises 17 residues. Only the CDR3 region is kept as DNA, spanning 51 bases read in frame from base 1. V lost 7 bases and J lost 2 bases; the stretch between them is 18 bases long.